This is a list of T cell receptor beta chains from one sample in a study of T cell responses to AZD1222 COVID-19 vaccine. Clones were read by immunoSEQ multiplex PCR, and TCRdb kept only the in-frame ones, dropping some. The data contain approximately 77,000 clones, 70% to 90% of them singletons. The starting material was peripheral blood, obtained 28 days after the second AZD1222 dose. All receptors come from an adult who received the AZD1222 COVID-19 vaccine. The CDR3 runs from the conserved cysteine through the conserved F or W. D genes are given only for firm matches. Size is omitted from some rows. Given values are once, few, many or a class for expanded clones.

d_gene | j_gene | abundance | v_gene | CDR3aa | CDR3nt
NA | TRBJ2-1 | NA | TRBV7-8 | CASSLLAGFAYNEQFF | TGTGCCAGCAGCTTATTGGCGGGGTTCGCCTACAATGAGCAGTTCTTC
NA | TRBJ1-1 | NA | TRBV30 | CAWRRGNTEAFF | TGTGCCTGGAGGCGCGGGAACACTGAAGCTTTCTTT
TRBD1 | TRBJ1-4 | NA | TRBV25-1 | CASSEYGTGGNEKLFF | TGTGCCAGCAGTGAATACGGGACAGGTGGTAATGAAAAACTGTTTTTT
NA | TRBJ1-2 | NA | TRBV7-8 | CASSRAGWNTNYGYTF | TGTGCCAGCAGCCGAGCGGGGTGGAATACCAACTATGGCTACACCTTC
NA | TRBJ1-5 | NA | TRBV19 | CASRNRNGNQPQHF | TGTGCCAGTAGAAACCGAAATGGCAATCAGCCCCAGCATTTT
NA | TRBJ2-1 | NA | TRBV7-7 | CASSAVPGPHNEQFF | TGTGCCAGCAGCGCAGTGCCGGGACCCCACAATGAGCAGTTCTTC
NA | TRBJ2-3 | NA | TRBV15 | CATSREAVDAGTQYF | TGTGCCACCAGCAGAGAGGCGGTGGATGCAGGTACGCAGTATTTT
NA | TRBJ1-5 | NA | TRBV7-8 | CASSLDGRNNQPQHF | TGTGCCAGCAGCTTAGATGGCCGGAACAATCAGCCCCAGCATTTT
NA | TRBJ1-5 | NA | TRBV6-1 | CASSDAFRDQPQHF | TGTGCCAGCAGTGATGCTTTTCGGGATCAGCCCCAGCATTTT
TRBD1 | TRBJ2-3 | NA | TRBV5-5 | CASSSGQGAYTQYF | TGTGCCAGCAGCTCAGGACAGGGGGCGTATACGCAGTATTTT
NA | TRBJ1-2 | NA | TRBV7-9 | CASSLGFAGRDGYTF | TGTGCCAGCAGCTTAGGTTTCGCAGGGCGCGATGGCTACACCTTC
TRBD1 | TRBJ1-2 | medium-sized | TRBV18 | CASSPGTGGYGYTF | TGTGCCAGCTCACCAGGGACAGGGGGCTATGGCTACACCTTC
NA | TRBJ2-3 | few | TRBV9 | CASRNTTTDTQYF | TGTGCCAGCAGGAACACTACCACAGATACGCAGTATTTT
TRBD1 | TRBJ1-1 | NA | TRBV5-1 | CASSKAGGRDTEAFF | TGCGCCAGCAGCAAGGCAGGGGGCAGGGACACTGAAGCTTTCTTT
NA | TRBJ1-1 | NA | TRBV5-8 | CASSTWRGRNTEAFF | TGTGCCAGCAGCACCTGGAGGGGACGGAACACTGAAGCTTTCTTT
NA | TRBJ1-4 | NA | TRBV5-1 | CASSLEDPTNEKLFF | TGCGCCAGCAGCTTGGAGGACCCTACTAATGAAAAACTGTTTTTT
TRBD2 | TRBJ2-1 | NA | TRBV7-2 | CASRLAGGNNEQFF | TGTGCCAGTAGACTAGCGGGAGGGAACAATGAGCAGTTCTTC
NA | TRBJ1-2 | few | TRBV19 | CASSPGGLNYGYTF | TGTGCCAGTAGTCCGGGGGGGCTGAACTATGGCTACACCTTC
NA | TRBJ2-7 | few | TRBV30 | CAWRKGRGISYEQYF | TGTGCCTGGAGAAAAGGCCGGGGGATCTCCTACGAGCAGTACTTC
NA | TRBJ1-1 | NA | TRBV9 | CASSVDPSGITEAFF | TGTGCCAGCAGCGTCGACCCGTCAGGTATCACTGAAGCTTTCTTT
NA | TRBJ1-5 | NA | TRBV12-5 | CASGLDTAGPQHF | TGTGCTAGTGGTCTGGACACGGCGGGTCCCCAGCATTTT
NA | TRBJ1-2 | NA | TRBV5-8 | CASSLWSGLNYGYTF | TGTGCCAGCAGCTTGTGGTCAGGGCTAAACTATGGCTACACCTTC
NA | TRBJ1-2 | NA | TRBV19 | CASNPGQNYGYTF | TGTGCCAGTAATCCGGGACAAAACTATGGTTACACCTTC
TRBD2 | TRBJ2-5 | NA | TRBV11-2 | CASSVSGLGGETQYF | TGTGCCAGCAGCGTTAGCGGGCTCGGCGGGGAGACCCAGTACTTC
NA | TRBJ2-3 | NA | TRBV5-1 | CASGIGTATDTQYF | TGCGCCAGCGGAATCGGGACGGCCACAGATACGCAGTATTTT
NA | TRBJ1-2 | NA | TRBV20-1 | CSVGRDGYTF | TGCAGTGTGGGGCGGGATGGCTACACCTTC
TRBD1 | TRBJ2-3 | NA | TRBV7-2 | CASMTTGLAGVTQYF | TGTGCCAGCATGACGACAGGGTTGGCTGGTGTGACGCAGTATTTT
NA | TRBJ2-7 | NA | TRBV4-2 | CASSLDSYEQYF | TGTGCCAGCAGCCTCGACTCCTACGAGCAGTACTTC
TRBD1 | TRBJ1-5 | NA | TRBV28 | CASSSPRRTGQNQPQHF | TGTGCCAGCAGTTCGCCCCGTCGGACAGGGCAGAATCAGCCCCAGCATTTT
NA | TRBJ1-1 | NA | TRBV12-3/TRBV12-4 | CASSFEDSEAFF | TGTGCCAGCAGTTTCGAGGACAGTGAAGCTTTCTTT
TRBD1 | TRBJ1-1 | NA | TRBV6-5 | CASSRPGQGRTEAFF | TGTGCCAGCAGCCGCCCTGGACAGGGGAGGACTGAAGCTTTCTTT
TRBD2 | TRBJ2-5 | NA | TRBV9 | CASSLGLAGGGETQYF | TGTGCCAGCAGCCTGGGACTAGCGGGAGGTGGAGAGACCCAGTACTTC
NA | TRBJ1-2 | NA | TRBV5-6 | CASSSAAILYGYTF | TGTGCCAGCAGCTCCGCAGCGATACTTTATGGCTACACCTTC
TRBD1 | TRBJ2-7 | NA | TRBV7-2 | CASSLAGQGPYEQYF | TGTGCCAGCAGCTTAGCGGGACAGGGGCCCTACGAGCAGTACTTC
NA | TRBJ1-4 | NA | TRBV4-3 | CASSQDHPYEKLFF | TGCGCCAGCAGCCAAGATCACCCGTATGAAAAACTGTTTTTT
TRBD2 | TRBJ2-1 | NA | TRBV24-1 | CATSDANSGVRADNEQFF | TGTGCCACCAGTGATGCCAATAGCGGGGTTAGGGCTGACAATGAGCAGTTCTTC
NA | TRBJ1-2 | NA | TRBV5-4 | CASIPEAGENYGYTF | TGTGCCAGCATACCGGAGGCAGGGGAAAACTATGGCTACACCTTC
NA | TRBJ2-1 | NA | TRBV28 | CASSTRANNEQFF | TGTGCCAGCAGCACAAGGGCGAACAATGAGCAGTTCTTC
NA | TRBJ1-6 | NA | TRBV7-2 | CASSLYMTNSPLHF | TGTGCCAGCAGCTTATATATGACTAATTCACCCCTCCACTTT
NA | TRBJ1-4 | NA | TRBV5-1 | CASSLGSNLEGEKLFF | TGCGCCAGCAGCTTGGGGTCGAATTTAGAGGGGGAAAAACTGTTTTTT
NA | TRBJ1-1 | NA | TRBV6-5 | CASSYFLAGDTEAFF | TGTGCCAGCAGTTACTTCCTCGCGGGGGACACTGAAGCTTTCTTT
NA | TRBJ1-5 | NA | TRBV6-6 | CASFRGSEHQPQHF | TGTGCCAGCTTTCGGGGGTCGGAGCATCAGCCCCAGCATTTT
TRBD1 | TRBJ1-2 | NA | TRBV4-2 | CASSQGGQGRGGYTF | TGTGCCAGCAGCCAAGGGGGACAGGGAAGGGGTGGCTACACCTTC
NA | TRBJ2-5 | NA | TRBV6-5 | CASTETGLETQYF | TGTGCCAGCACCGAAACAGGGTTAGAGACCCAGTACTTC
NA | TRBJ1-3 | few | TRBV5-5 | CASSLGRGSGNTIYF | TGTGCCAGCAGCTTGGGACGGGGCTCTGGAAACACCATATATTTT
NA | TRBJ1-1 | NA | TRBV28 | CASSLRFEAFF | TGTGCCAGCAGTTTAAGGTTTGAAGCTTTCTTT
TRBD1 | TRBJ1-4 | NA | TRBV5-1 | CASSLTGATNEKLFF | TGCGCCAGCAGCTTGACAGGGGCCACTAATGAAAAACTGTTTTTT
NA | TRBJ1-1 | NA | TRBV5-5 | CASSRVGGSTNTEAFF | TGTGCCAGCAGCCGGGTGGGAGGGAGCACGAACACTGAAGCTTTCTTT
NA | TRBJ1-2 | NA | TRBV2 | CASNLDRNYGYTF | TGTGCCAGCAACCTAGACAGGAACTATGGCTACACCTTC
NA | TRBJ1-5 | NA | TRBV18 | CASEGGYSNQPQHF | TGTGCCAGCGAAGGCGGGTATAGCAATCAGCCCCAGCATTTT
TRBD1 | TRBJ2-5 | NA | TRBV27 | CASSRKQGAAQETQYF | TGTGCCAGCAGCCGGAAACAGGGGGCGGCCCAAGAGACCCAGTACTTC
NA | TRBJ2-3 | NA | TRBV5-1 | CASSLGDLRTDTQYF | TGCGCCAGCAGCTTGGGGGACTTACGGACAGATACGCAGTATTTT
NA | TRBJ1-4 | NA | TRBV28 | CASSLREKLFF | TGTGCCAGCAGTTTACGGGAAAAACTGTTTTTT
NA | TRBJ1-4 | NA | TRBV5-1 | CASSQHAVGGAGEKLFF | TGCGCCAGCAGCCAACATGCAGTCGGGGGCGCGGGTGAAAAACTGTTTTTT